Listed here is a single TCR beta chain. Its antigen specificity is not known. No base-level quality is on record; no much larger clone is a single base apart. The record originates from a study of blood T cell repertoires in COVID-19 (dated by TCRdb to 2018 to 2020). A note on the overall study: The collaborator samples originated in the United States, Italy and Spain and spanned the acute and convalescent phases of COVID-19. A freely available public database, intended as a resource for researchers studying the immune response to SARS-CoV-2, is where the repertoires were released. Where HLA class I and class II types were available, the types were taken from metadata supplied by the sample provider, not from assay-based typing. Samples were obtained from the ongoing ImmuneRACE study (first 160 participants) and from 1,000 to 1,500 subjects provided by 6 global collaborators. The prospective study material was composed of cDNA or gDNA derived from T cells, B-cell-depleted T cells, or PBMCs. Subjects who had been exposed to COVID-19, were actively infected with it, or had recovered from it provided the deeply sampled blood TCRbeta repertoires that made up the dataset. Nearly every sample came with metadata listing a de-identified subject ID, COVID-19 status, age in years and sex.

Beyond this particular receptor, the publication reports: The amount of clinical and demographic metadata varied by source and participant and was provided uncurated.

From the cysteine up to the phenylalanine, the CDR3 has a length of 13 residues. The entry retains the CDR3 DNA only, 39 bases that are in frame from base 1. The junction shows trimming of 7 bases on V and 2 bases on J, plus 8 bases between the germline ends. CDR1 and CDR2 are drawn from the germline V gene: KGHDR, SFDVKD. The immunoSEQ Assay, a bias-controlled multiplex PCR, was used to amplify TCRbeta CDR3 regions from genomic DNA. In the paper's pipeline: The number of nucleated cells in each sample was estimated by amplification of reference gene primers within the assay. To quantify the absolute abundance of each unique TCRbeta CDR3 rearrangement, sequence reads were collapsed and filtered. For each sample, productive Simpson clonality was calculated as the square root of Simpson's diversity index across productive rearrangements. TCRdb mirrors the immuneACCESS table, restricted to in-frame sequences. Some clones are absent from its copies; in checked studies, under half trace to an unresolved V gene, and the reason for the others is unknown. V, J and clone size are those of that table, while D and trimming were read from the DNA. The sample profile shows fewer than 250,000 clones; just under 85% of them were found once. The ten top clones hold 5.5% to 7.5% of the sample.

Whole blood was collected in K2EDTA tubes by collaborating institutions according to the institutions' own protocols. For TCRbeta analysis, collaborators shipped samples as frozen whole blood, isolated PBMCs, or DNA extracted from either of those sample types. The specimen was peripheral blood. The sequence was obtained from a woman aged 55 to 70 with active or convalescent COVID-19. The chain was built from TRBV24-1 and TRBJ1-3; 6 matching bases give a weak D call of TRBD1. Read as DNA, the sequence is TGTGCCACCAGCGCAGGGGCTGGAAACACCATATATTTT. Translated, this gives CATSAGAGNTIYF.